The entry that follows covers one T cell receptor (beta chain) sequence. From germline, CDR1 is SGHRS and CDR2 YFSETQ. The CDR3 length is 14 residues. With V trimmed by 6 bases and J by 7 bases, 11 bases remained unmatched. The sample comes from a study of blood T cell repertoires in COVID-19. In the study overall: Acute-phase and convalescent COVID-19 samples originated in the United States, Italy and Spain.

In the authors' workflow: Reference gene primer amplification gave estimated nucleated cell counts. Repertoires were generated with immunoSEQ multiplex PCR, while TCRdb's copy carries only in-frame clones and drops some. Clone size and the V and J calls come from that table; the DNA yielded D and trimming. The repertoire holds some 380,000 clones, with around 91% as singletons. The sequence derives from a man between 18 and 35 years old with active or convalescent COVID-19. The sample consisted of peripheral blood. The chain recombines TRBV5-1 with TRBJ1-2; TRBD1 matches at 8 bases. CDR3 nucleotide sequence: TGCGCCAGCAACTCCCCGGACAGGGCTTTTGGCTACACCTTC. As protein: CASNSPDRAFGYTF. Full variable domain (missing parts from reference TRBV5-1 and TRBJ1-2): KAGVTQTPRYLIKTRGQQVTLSCSPISGHRSVSWYQQTPGQGLQFLFEYFSETQRNKGNFPGRFSGRQFSNSRSEMNVSTLELGDSALYLCASNSPDRAFGYTFGSGTRLTVV.